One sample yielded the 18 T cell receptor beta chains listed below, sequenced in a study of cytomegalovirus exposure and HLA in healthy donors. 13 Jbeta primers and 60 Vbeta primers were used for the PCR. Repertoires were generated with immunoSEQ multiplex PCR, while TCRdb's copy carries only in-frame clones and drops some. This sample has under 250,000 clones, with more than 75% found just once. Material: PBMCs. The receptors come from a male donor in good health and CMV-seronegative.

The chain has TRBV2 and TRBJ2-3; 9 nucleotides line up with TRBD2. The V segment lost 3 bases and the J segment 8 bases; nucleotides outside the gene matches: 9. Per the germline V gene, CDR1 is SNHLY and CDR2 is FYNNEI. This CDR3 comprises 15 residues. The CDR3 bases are TGTGCCAGCAGTGACATTAGCGGGAGAAGGGGTACGCAGTATTTT. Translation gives CASSDISGRRGTQYF. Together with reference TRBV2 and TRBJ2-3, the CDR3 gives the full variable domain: EPEVTQTPSHQVTQMGQEVILRCVPISNHLYFYWYRQILGQKVEFLVSFYNNEISEKSEIFDDQFSVERPDGSNFTLKIRSTKLEDSAMYFCASSDISGRRGTQYFGPGTRLTVL.

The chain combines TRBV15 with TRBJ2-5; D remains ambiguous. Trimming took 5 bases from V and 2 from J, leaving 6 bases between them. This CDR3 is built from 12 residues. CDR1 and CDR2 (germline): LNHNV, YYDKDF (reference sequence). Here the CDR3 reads CATSDSQETQYF. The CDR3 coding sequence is TGTGCCACCAGCGATAGTCAAGAGACCCAGTACTTC. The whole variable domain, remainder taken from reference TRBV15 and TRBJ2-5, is DAMVIQNPRYQVTQFGKPVTLSCSQTLNHNVMYWYQQKSSQAPKLLFHYYDKDFNNEADTPDNFQSRRPNTSFCFLDIRSPGLGDTAMYLCATSDSQETQYFGPGTRLLVL.

Here the CDR3 reads CASSLSTRDYEQYF. In DNA form, the CDR3 reads TGTGCCAGCAGCTTGAGTACGCGGGACTACGAGCAGTACTTC. This chain connects TRBV7-9 to TRBJ2-7; D is perhaps TRBD2 (6 bases). V was clipped by 3 bases and J by 3 bases, with 12 bases between them. Per germline, CDR1 SEHNR and CDR2 FQNEAQ (reference sequence). The CDR3 extends over 14 amino acids.

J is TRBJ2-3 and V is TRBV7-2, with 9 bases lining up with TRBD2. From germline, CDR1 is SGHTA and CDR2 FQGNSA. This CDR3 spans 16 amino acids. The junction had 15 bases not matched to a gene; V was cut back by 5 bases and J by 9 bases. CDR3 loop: CASSPSLLAGSRTQYF. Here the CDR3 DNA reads TGTGCCAGCAGCCCTAGCCTACTAGCGGGCTCGCGAACGCAGTATTTT.

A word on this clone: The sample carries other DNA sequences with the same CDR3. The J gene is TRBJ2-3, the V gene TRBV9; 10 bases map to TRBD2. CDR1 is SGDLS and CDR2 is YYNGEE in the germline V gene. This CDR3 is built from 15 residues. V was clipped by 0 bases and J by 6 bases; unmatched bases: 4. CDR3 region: CASSVGLAGADTQYF. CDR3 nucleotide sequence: TGTGCCAGCAGCGTAGGGCTAGCGGGAGCTGATACGCAGTATTTT.

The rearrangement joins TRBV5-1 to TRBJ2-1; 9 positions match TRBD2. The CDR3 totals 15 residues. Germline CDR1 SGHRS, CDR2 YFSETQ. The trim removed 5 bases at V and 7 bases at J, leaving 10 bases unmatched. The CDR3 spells CASSPGLAKENEQFF. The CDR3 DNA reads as TGCGCCAGCAGTCCGGGACTAGCTAAAGAGAATGAGCAGTTCTTC.

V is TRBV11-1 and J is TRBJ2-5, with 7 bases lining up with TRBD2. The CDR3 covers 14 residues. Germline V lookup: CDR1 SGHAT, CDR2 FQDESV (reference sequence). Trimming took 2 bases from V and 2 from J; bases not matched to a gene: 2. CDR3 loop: CASSLLRGQETQYF. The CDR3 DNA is TGTGCCAGCAGCTTACTGCGGGGGCAAGAGACCCAGTACTTC. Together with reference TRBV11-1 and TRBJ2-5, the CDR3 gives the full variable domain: EAEVAQSPRYKITEKSQAVAFWCDPISGHATLYWYRQILGQGPELLVQFQDESVVDDSQLPKDRFSAERLKGVDSTLKIQPAELGDSAMYLCASSLLRGQETQYFGPGTRLLVL.

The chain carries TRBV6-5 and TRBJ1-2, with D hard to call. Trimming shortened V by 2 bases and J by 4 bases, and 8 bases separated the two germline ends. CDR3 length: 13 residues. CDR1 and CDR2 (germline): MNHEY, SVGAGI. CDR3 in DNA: TGTGCCAGCAGTTACGGGCTCGGCTATGGCTACACCTTC. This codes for CASSYGLGYGYTF.

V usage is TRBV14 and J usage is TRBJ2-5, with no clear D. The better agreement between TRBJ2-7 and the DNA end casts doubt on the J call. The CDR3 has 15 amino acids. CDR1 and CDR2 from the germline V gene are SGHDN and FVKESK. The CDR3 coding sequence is TGTGCCAGCAGCCAAGATCATTGGCGTGACTACGAGCAGTACTTC. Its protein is CASSQDHWRDYEQYF.

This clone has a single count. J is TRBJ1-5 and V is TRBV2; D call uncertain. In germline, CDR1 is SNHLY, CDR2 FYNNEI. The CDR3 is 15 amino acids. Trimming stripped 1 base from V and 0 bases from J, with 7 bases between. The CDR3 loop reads CASSEDKYSNQPQHF. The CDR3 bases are TGTGCCAGCAGTGAAGACAAATATAGCAATCAGCCCCAGCATTTT.

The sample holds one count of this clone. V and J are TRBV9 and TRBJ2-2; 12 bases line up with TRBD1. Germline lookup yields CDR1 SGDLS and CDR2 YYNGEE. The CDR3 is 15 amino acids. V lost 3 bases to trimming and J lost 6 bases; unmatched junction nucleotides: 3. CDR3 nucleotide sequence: TGTGCCAGCAGCGCGGGACAGGGGGCGGCCGGGGAGCTGTTTTTT. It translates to CASSAGQGAAGELFF.

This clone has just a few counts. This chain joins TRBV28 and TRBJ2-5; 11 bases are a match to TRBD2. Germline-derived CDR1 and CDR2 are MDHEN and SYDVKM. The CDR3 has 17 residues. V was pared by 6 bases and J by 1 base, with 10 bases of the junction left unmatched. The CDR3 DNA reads TGTGCCAGCAGAGTTGAGATAGCGGGAGGGCCCCAAGAGACCCAGTACTTC. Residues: CASRVEIAGGPQETQYF.

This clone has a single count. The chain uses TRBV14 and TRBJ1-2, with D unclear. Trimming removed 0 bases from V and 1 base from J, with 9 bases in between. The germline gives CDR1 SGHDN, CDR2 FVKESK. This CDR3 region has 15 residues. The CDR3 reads CASSQDLADNYGYTF. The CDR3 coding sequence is TGTGCCAGCAGCCAAGATCTGGCCGATAACTATGGCTACACCTTC.

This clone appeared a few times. The DNA of the CDR3 is TGCGCCAGCAGCCATAGCGGCTACGAGCAGTACTTC. This encodes CASSHSGYEQYF. The J gene is TRBJ2-7, the V gene TRBV4-1, with D possibly being TRBD2 (6 bases). Trimming removed 3 bases at V and 3 bases at J, with 6 bases between. The CDR3 consists of 12 residues. Germline V gives CDR1 MGHRA, CDR2 YSYEKL.

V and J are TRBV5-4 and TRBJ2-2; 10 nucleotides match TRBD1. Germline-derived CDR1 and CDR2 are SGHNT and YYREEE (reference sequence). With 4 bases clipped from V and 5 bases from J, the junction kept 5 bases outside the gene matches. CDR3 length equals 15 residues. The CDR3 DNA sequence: TGTGCCAGCAGCCCGGGACAGGGGAAAACCGGGGAGCTGTTTTTT. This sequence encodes CASSPGQGKTGELFF.

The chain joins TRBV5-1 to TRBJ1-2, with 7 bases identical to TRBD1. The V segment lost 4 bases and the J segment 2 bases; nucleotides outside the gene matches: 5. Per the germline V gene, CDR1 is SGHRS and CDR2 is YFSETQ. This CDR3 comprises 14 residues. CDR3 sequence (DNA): TGCGCCAGCAGCCCGTCGGGACAGAACTATGGCTACACCTTC. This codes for CASSPSGQNYGYTF.

The CDR3 loop is CASQTGLDRRPEAFF. The CDR3 DNA is TGTGCCAGCCAAACGGGGCTGGACAGACGCCCTGAAGCTTTCTTT. The chain combines TRBV4-2 with TRBJ1-1; D might be TRBD1 (6 bases). The CDR3 covers 15 residues. From germline, CDR1 is LGHNA and CDR2 YNFKEQ. V lost 8 bases and J lost 6, with 22 bases in between.

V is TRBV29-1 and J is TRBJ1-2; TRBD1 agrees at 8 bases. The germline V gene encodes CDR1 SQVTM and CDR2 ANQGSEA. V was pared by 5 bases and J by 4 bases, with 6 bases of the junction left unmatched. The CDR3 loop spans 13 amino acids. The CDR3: CSVSTGASYGYTF. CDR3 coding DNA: TGCAGCGTTTCGACAGGGGCGAGCTATGGCTACACCTTC.